This record covers a single TCR beta chain. Its antigen is currently not known. Base qualities are not provided; no much larger clone lies one nucleotide away. The collaborating institutions used their own protocols to collect whole blood in K2EDTA tubes. Collaborator samples were shipped for TCRbeta analysis as frozen whole blood, isolated PBMCs, or DNA extracted from either sample type. V gives up 5 bases and J gives up 0 bases, and the segment between their germline ends measures 6 bases. Per the germline V gene, MDHEN is the CDR1 and SYDVKM is the CDR2. From the cysteine up to the phenylalanine, the CDR3 has a length of 13 residues. Only the CDR3 region is kept as DNA, spanning 39 bases read in frame from base 1. TCRbeta CDR3 regions were amplified from genomic DNA by means of the immunoSEQ Assay, a bias-controlled multiplex PCR. Processing in the source paper ran as follows. The number of nucleated cells in each sample was estimated from the amplification of reference gene primers within the assay. Sequence reads were collapsed and filtered to measure the absolute abundance of every unique TCRbeta CDR3 rearrangement. For each sample, productive Simpson clonality was calculated as the square root of Simpson's diversity index over productive rearrangements. TCRdb holds this immuneACCESS table with in-frame rearrangements only. Some clones are missing; in checked studies, unresolved V genes explain under half, and the rest has no known cause. The D gene and trimming were derived from the DNA, and the V and J assignments and clone size from that table. For this sample there are more than 95,000 clones; 84% appear just once. Approximately 26% of the sample belongs to the ten largest clones.

The entry originates in a study of blood T cell repertoires in COVID-19 (dated by TCRdb to about 2020). About the study as a whole: Collaborator samples came from the United States, Italy and Spain and covered acute and convalescent phases of COVID-19. The prospective study material was composed of cDNA or gDNA derived from T cells, B-cell-depleted T cells, or PBMCs. Deeply sampled blood TCRbeta repertoires from subjects exposed to, actively infected with, or recovered from COVID-19 were included in the dataset. The repertoires were released in a freely available public database intended as a resource for research on the immune response to SARS-CoV-2. The samples were drawn from two sources: the first 160 participants of the ongoing ImmuneRACE study, and 1,254 subjects contributed by 6 global collaborators. Nearly every sample came with metadata listing a de-identified subject ID, COVID-19 status, age in years and sex. Where available, HLA class I and class II types were taken from metadata supplied by the sample provider and were not determined by assay-based typing.

The paper's findings and limits, for the study overall: The amount of clinical and demographic metadata varied by source and participant and was provided uncurated.

The chain is assembled from TRBV28 and TRBJ2-3; no confident D gene assignment can be made. The origin of this receptor is a man aged 60 to 69 with acute or convalescent COVID-19. Sequenced: peripheral blood. CDR3 region: CASSPGSTDTQYF. Read as DNA, the sequence is TGTGCCAGCAGTCCGGGTAGCACAGATACGCAGTATTTT.